One and the same sample provided the 28 T cell receptor beta chains below, sequenced in a study of blood T cell repertoires in COVID-19. Sequencing was performed with immunoSEQ multiplex PCR; in TCRdb, only in-frame clones are kept and a portion is missing. Altogether about 160,000 clones are present, about 85% being singletons, with the ten largest covering 0.8% to 1.2%. Sequencing used peripheral blood. The receptors were gathered from a man between 35 and 55 years old with acute or convalescent COVID-19.

The CDR3 coding sequence is TGTGCCAGTAGTATAGTTGGACTTCCCTACGAGCAGTACTTC. It yields the protein CASSIVGLPYEQYF. The chain uses TRBV19 and TRBJ2-7, with D possibly being TRBD2 (5 bases). Trimming stripped 1 base from V and 2 bases from J, with 9 bases between. There are 14 residues in the CDR3. Germline CDR1 reads LNHDA; CDR2 reads SQIVND (reference sequence).

This chain links TRBV5-1 with TRBJ2-5, with TRBD1 matching over 7 bases. The CDR3 runs 15 residues. The trim removed 0 bases at V and 4 bases at J, leaving 6 bases unmatched. Germline-derived CDR1 and CDR2 are SGHRS and YFSETQ. The CDR3 loop reads CASSLEGASVETQYF. CDR3 nucleotide sequence: TGCGCCAGCAGCTTGGAGGGGGCGTCGGTAGAGACCCAGTACTTC.

The rearrangement uses TRBV7-2 and TRBJ1-1; D not certain. Trimming shortened V by 1 base and J by 1 base, and 4 bases separated the two germline ends. CDR1 and CDR2 from the germline V gene are SGHTA and FQGNSA. The CDR3 contains 13 residues. CDR3 residues: CASSLGRNTEAFF. CDR3 in DNA: TGTGCCAGCAGCTTAGGGAGGAACACTGAAGCTTTCTTT.

The chain is built from TRBV5-1 and TRBJ1-4, with D maybe TRBD1 (5 bases). The ends were cut back, 1 base at V and 3 bases at J, with 13 bases in the middle. This CDR3 has 16 amino acids. Germline V gene data show CDR1 as SGHRS and CDR2 as YFSETQ. CDR3 region: CASSLNGGAANEKLFF. The CDR3 nucleotides read TGCGCCAGCAGCTTGAATGGTGGGGCAGCTAATGAAAAACTGTTTTTT.

The chain joins TRBV7-6 to TRBJ2-2; 9 bases match TRBD2. This CDR3 comprises 16 residues. In germline, CDR1 is SGHVS, CDR2 FNYEAQ. Losses at the gene ends were 5 bases for V and 2 bases for J; bases not matched to a gene: 6. CDR3 amino acids: CASSLRLADNTGELFF. In DNA, the CDR3 is TGTGCCAGCAGCCTCCGACTAGCGGACAACACCGGGGAGCTGTTTTTT.

The V and J genes are TRBV5-5 and TRBJ1-4; 9 bases line up with TRBD1. V lost 7 bases to trimming and J lost 3 bases; unmatched junction nucleotides: 4. The CDR3 has 14 amino acids. Germline assignment: CDR1 SGHKS and CDR2 YYEKEE (reference sequence). In DNA, the CDR3 is TGTGCCAGCGGGGGACAGGGCTCTAATGAAAAACTGTTTTTT. It yields the protein CASGGQGSNEKLFF.

The chain combines TRBV9 with TRBJ2-3; possible D gene TRBD2, 5 bases. V lost 0 bases and J lost 0, with 8 bases in between. This CDR3 contains 15 residues. Germline lookup yields CDR1 SGDLS and CDR2 YYNGEE. As DNA, the CDR3 is TGTGCCAGCAGCGTAGGTAGCGTTAGCACAGATACGCAGTATTTT. Amino acid sequence: CASSVGSVSTDTQYF.

V usage is TRBV5-4 and J usage is TRBJ2-5; TRBD1 aligns across 8 bases. This CDR3 is built from 15 residues. With 2 bases clipped from V and 4 bases from J, the junction kept 7 bases outside the gene matches. From germline, CDR1 is SGHNT and CDR2 YYREEE (reference sequence). DNA of the CDR3: TGTGCCAGCAGCTTTATCAGGGGGCGCGGAGAGACCCAGTACTTC. It translates to CASSFIRGRGETQYF.

The chain's CDR3 is CASSPGVAISGELFF. For the CDR3, the DNA is TGTGCCAGCAGCCCAGGGGTAGCGATATCCGGGGAGCTGTTTTTT. This rearrangement joins TRBV3-1 (or the pseudogene TRBV3-2) to TRBJ2-2; D possibly corresponds to TRBD1 (6 bases). Germline V gene data show CDR1 as LGHDT and CDR2 as YNNKEL (reference sequence). CDR3 size: 15 residues. Trimming took 4 bases from V and 6 from J, leaving 15 bases between them.

The rearrangement links TRBV25-1 to TRBJ2-3, with unresolved D. V lost 8 bases, J lost 0 bases, and 12 bases lay in between. The germline CDR1 and CDR2 sequences are MGHDK and SYGVNS. The CDR3 is 14 residues long. CDR3 in amino acids: CASLDTTSTDTQYF. CDR3 coding DNA: TGTGCCAGCCTTGACACAACCAGCACAGATACGCAGTATTTT.

This clone showed up just once. The chain employs TRBV4-2 and TRBJ2-1; TRBD2 agrees at 9 bases. Trimming at V came to 1 base and at J to 5 bases, leaving 9 bases not matched to a gene. The germline CDR1 and CDR2 sequences are LGHNA and YNFKEQ. CDR3 length equals 17 residues. This CDR3 reads CASSQVAGLAKNNEQFF. DNA for the CDR3: TGTGCCAGCAGCCAAGTAGCAGGACTAGCGAAAAACAATGAGCAGTTCTTC.

The rearrangement uses TRBV5-5 and TRBJ1-4; D remains unclear. Germline values: CDR1 SGHKS, CDR2 YYEKEE (reference sequence). The V end lost 4 bases, the J end lost 6 bases, and 13 bases lay between the germline ends. The CDR3 contains 14 residues. CDR3 protein: CASSPSARDEKLFF. CDR3 sequence (DNA): TGTGCCAGCAGCCCCTCGGCGAGGGATGAAAAACTGTTTTTT. The full variable domain, completed using reference TRBV5-5 and TRBJ1-4, is DAGVTQSPTHLIKTRGQQVTLRCSPISGHKSVSWYQQVLGQGPQFIFQYYEKEERGRGNFPDRFSARQFPNYSSELNVNALLLGDSALYLCASSPSARDEKLFFGSGTQLSVL.

The V and J genes are TRBV6-6 and TRBJ1-6; TRBD1 matches 8 bases. Germline CDR1 reads MNHNY; CDR2 reads SVGAGI (reference sequence). The CDR3 runs 13 residues. V was clipped by 4 bases and J by 7 bases; unmatched bases: 0. CDR3 bases: TGTGCCAGCAGTTGGGACAGGAATTCACCCCTCCACTTT. Its protein product is CASSWDRNSPLHF.

This chain links TRBV6-5 with TRBJ2-7; D might be TRBD1 (6 bases). CDR3 length: 14 residues. Germline assignment: CDR1 MNHEY and CDR2 SVGAGI. The V gene lost 2 bases and the J gene lost 0 bases, with 8 bases spanning the gap. In nucleotides, the CDR3 is TGTGCCAGCAGTTACACACAGGGCTCCTACGAGCAGTACTTC. Translation: CASSYTQGSYEQYF.

The genes are TRBV6-6 and TRBJ1-1, with D maybe TRBD1 (5 bases). Trimming removed 6 bases from V and 8 bases from J, with 19 bases in between. The germline gives CDR1 MNHNY, CDR2 SVGAGI (reference sequence). The CDR3 is made up of 14 amino acids. The CDR3 DNA reads TGTGCCAGCAGCTTCGTTACTGACAGCCCAGAAGCTTTCTTT. It specifies CASSFVTDSPEAFF.

The CDR3 DNA follows: TGCGCCAGCAGCTTGGTGGGGAATTCGGGAACCGGGGAGCTGTTTTTT. This sequence encodes CASSLVGNSGTGELFF. The chain carries TRBV5-1 and TRBJ2-2, with D tentatively TRBD2 (5 bases). The V gene lost 0 bases and the J gene lost 5 bases, with 14 bases spanning the gap. There are 16 residues in the CDR3. Germline V lookup: CDR1 SGHRS, CDR2 YFSETQ. The variable domain in full, with the rest retrieved from reference TRBV5-1 and TRBJ2-2, is KAGVTQTPRYLIKTRGQQVTLSCSPISGHRSVSWYQQTPGQGLQFLFEYFSETQRNKGNFPGRFSGRQFSNSRSEMNVSTLELGDSALYLCASSLVGNSGTGELFFGEGSRLTVL.

The gene calls are TRBV7-2 and TRBJ1-2; 7 nucleotides line up with TRBD1. The CDR3 totals 15 residues. Germline V gene sequence: CDR1 SGHTA, CDR2 FQGNSA. V was clipped by 5 bases and J by 4 bases; unmatched bases: 10. The CDR3 sequence: CASSITTGPVYGYTF. The CDR3 nucleotides are TGTGCCAGCAGCATTACGACAGGGCCAGTCTATGGCTACACCTTC.

J is TRBJ1-3 and V is TRBV6-2 or TRBV6-3; D possibly corresponds to TRBD1 (6 bases). V lost 6 bases to trimming and J lost 4 bases, with 10 bases between them. The CDR3 has 13 residues. Germline CDR1 is MNHEY and CDR2 is SVGEGT. The CDR3 bases are TGTGCCAGCAGCCGGGACACCGGAAACACCATATATTTT. It yields the protein CASSRDTGNTIYF.

To note about this clone: Other DNA sequences from this sample encode an identical CDR3 as well. The V and J genes are TRBV5-4 and TRBJ2-1; TRBD2 matches 9 bases. The CDR3 covers 15 residues. V gave up 2 bases and J gave up 1 base; unmatched junction bases: 1. Germline-derived CDR1 and CDR2 are SGHNT and YYREEE (reference sequence). The CDR3: CASSFSGGSYNEQFF. The CDR3 bases are TGTGCCAGCAGCTTTAGCGGGGGATCCTACAATGAGCAGTTCTTC.

The rearrangement uses TRBV9 and TRBJ2-7; a possible D gene is TRBD2 (6 bases). The CDR3 is 11 residues long. V was cut by 9 bases and J by 3 bases, with 10 bases left in between. CDR1 is SGDLS and CDR2 is YYNGEE in the germline V gene. In nucleotides, the CDR3 is TGTGCCATGCAGGGAGGCTACGAGCAGTACTTC. Translating gives CAMQGGYEQYF.

V and J are TRBV16 and TRBJ1-5, with D perhaps TRBD1 (5 bases). The CDR3 spans 15 residues. Germline V gene sequence: CDR1 KGHSY, CDR2 FQNENV. V was trimmed by 0 bases and J by 2 bases, leaving 8 bases between them. The CDR3 nucleotides are TGTGCCAGCAGCCAATCCGGACAAGGCAATCAGCCCCAGCATTTT. Translated, it gives CASSQSGQGNQPQHF.

The chain couples TRBV7-9 to TRBJ1-6, with D possibly TRBD1 on 5 matching bases. The CDR3 extends over 14 amino acids. Deletions cut 7 bases from V and 2 bases from J, with 9 bases between. CDR1 and CDR2 from the germline V gene are SEHNR and FQNEAQ (reference sequence). The CDR3 is CASNQGTYNSPLHF. The DNA of the CDR3 is TGTGCCAGCAACCAGGGTACCTATAATTCACCCCTCCACTTT.

The rearrangement uses TRBV2 and TRBJ1-2, with D unclear. CDR3 size: 12 residues. CDR1 SNHLY and CDR2 FYNNEI come from the germline V gene. Trimming left V 8 bases short and J 4 bases short, with 11 bases between. CDR3 nucleotide sequence: TGTGCCAGCTTTGACTTGACCTATGGCTACACCTTC. Amino acid sequence: CASFDLTYGYTF.

The rearrangement uses TRBV5-6 and TRBJ1-3, with D hard to call. The CDR3 is made up of 15 amino acids. V lost 0 bases, J lost 0 bases, and 7 bases lay in between. Germline lookup yields CDR1 SGHDT and CDR2 YYEEEE. CDR3 in DNA: TGTGCCAGCAGCTTGGCCAGGTACTCTGGAAACACCATATATTTT. The encoded protein is CASSLARYSGNTIYF.

The V and J genes are TRBV6-5 and TRBJ2-7, with 8 nucleotides matching TRBD1. The CDR3 is 13 amino acids. The germline V gene encodes CDR1 MNHEY and CDR2 SVGAGI. The junction had 5 bases not matched to a gene; V was cut back by 8 bases and J by 2 bases. The CDR3 loop is CASHEGQAYEQYF. CDR3 sequence (DNA): TGTGCCAGCCACGAGGGACAGGCCTACGAGCAGTACTTC.

This sequence joins TRBV5-1 and TRBJ2-3; 9 positions match TRBD1. The germline gives CDR1 SGHRS, CDR2 YFSETQ. V trimming: 6 bases; J trimming: 3 bases; junction bases outside the gene matches: 5. There are 14 residues in the CDR3. The chain's CDR3 is CASTDRGLTDTQYF. The DNA of the CDR3 is TGCGCCAGCACGGACAGGGGTCTTACAGATACGCAGTATTTT.

The chain has TRBV19 and TRBJ1-3; D is unresolved. Between the trimmed V and J ends, which lost 5 bases and 4 bases, there was a span of 9 bases. The germline CDR1 and CDR2 sequences are LNHDA and SQIVND (reference sequence). The CDR3 totals 13 residues. The CDR3 loop is CASSVAAGNTIYF. The CDR3 DNA sequence: TGTGCCAGTAGTGTCGCTGCGGGAAACACCATATATTTT.

The V call is TRBV6-5, the J call TRBJ1-6; tentatively, D is TRBD1 (5 bases). CDR1 is MNHEY, CDR2 SVGAGI, per germline. This CDR3 is 15 amino acids long. The ends were cut back, 6 bases at V and 8 bases at J, with 17 bases in the middle. For the CDR3, the DNA is TGTGCCAGCAGCCCCCCCAAGGGGAGGGATTCACCCCTCCACTTT. It yields the protein CASSPPKGRDSPLHF.